The T cell receptor (beta chain) under discussion was sequenced for a study of T cell responses to AZD1222 COVID-19 vaccine. V trimming: 0 bases; J trimming: 5 bases; junction bases outside the gene matches: 16. Looked up from germline, CDR1 is SEHNR and CDR2 is FQNEAQ (reference sequence). The CDR3 contains 19 residues. Only in-frame clones appear in the TCRdb table, and some are missing; sequencing was by immunoSEQ multiplex PCR. The repertoire holds more than 110,000 clones, with around 90% as singletons. The receptor comes from an adult in good health. V gene TRBV7-9 combines with J gene TRBJ2-1; 7 bases align to TRBD1. Sequencing used peripheral blood, obtained on day 0 of AZD1222 vaccination. CDR3 region: CASSLAIGTALPGDNEQFF. The CDR3 bases are TGTGCCAGCAGCTTAGCTATTGGGACAGCCCTGCCAGGCGACAATGAGCAGTTCTTC.